This TCR beta chain was recovered during a study of blood T cell repertoires in COVID-19. In the study overall: Samples representing acute and convalescent COVID-19 were sourced from the United States, Italy and Spain. PBMCs, B-cell-depleted T cells, or T cells were the source of the cDNA or gDNA that made up the material.

Seattle participants joined during active infection and were tracked over time. This clone was counted only a few times. This CDR3 contains 11 residues. The germline V gene has CDR1 MNHEY and CDR2 SVGAGI. The V and J ends lost 4 bases and 6 bases respectively, with 7 bases between them. As originally analysed: Amplification of reference gene primers provided the estimated nucleated cell counts. Clones were sequenced by immunoSEQ multiplex PCR, and TCRdb holds only the in-frame ones, with some missing. The DNA was the basis for D and trimming; V, J and clone size are from that table. This sample has approximately 300,000 clones, with around 92% found just once.

Sample: peripheral blood. This receptor was taken from a woman aged 25 to 39 with COVID-19, enrolled during active disease. The J gene is TRBJ2-7, the V gene TRBV6-5; TRBD2 might be the D (5 bases). CDR3 sequence: CASSSRGEQYF. The CDR3 DNA follows: TGTGCCAGCAGTTCCCGGGGCGAGCAGTACTTC.